This T cell receptor beta chain was sequenced for a study of T-cell memory formation after mild COVID-19 listed by TCRdb under 2021. In the study overall: Most TCR sequence clusters were specific to one of the two donors. Two young, previously healthy adult volunteers made up the cohort, one male and one female. T-cell clones expanding and contracting after mild COVID-19 in two donors were tracked by longitudinal TCRalpha and TCRbeta repertoire sequencing.

The CDR3 has 15 amino acids, counting the end cysteine and phenylalanine. Just the 45-base CDR3 DNA is kept, in frame starting at base 1. CDR1 is given as SNHLY and CDR2 as FYNNEI, both from the germline V gene. The germline V and J ends show losses of 7 bases and 7 bases respectively, and no gene match explains 8 bases of the junction. The paper's findings and limits, for the study overall: From day 15 to 85, contracting clones showed balanced CD4/CD8 phenotypes, whereas a second wave of clones that expanded from day 15 to 37 leaned towards CD4+. The study included only a couple of mild cases, and larger cohorts that include severe cases with pre-infection samples were judged to be necessary. Contracting CD4+ clones appeared mostly in the CM and EM memory subsets, whereas CD8+ clones were enriched in EMRA. SARS-CoV-2 specificity was not confirmed for the second-wave clones peaking on day 37. Some responding clones were found in pre-infection memory, which suggests that pre-existing cross-reactive memory T cells took part in the SARS-CoV-2 response.

Sequencing used an Illumina NovaSeq 6000. TCRalpha and TCRbeta cDNA libraries were built by 5'RACE with constant-segment primers, adding sample barcodes and unique molecular identifiers. Trizol reagent was used to extract RNA from every sample. Amplification of the libraries took two PCR steps, and the second step added a second sample barcode plus Illumina TruSeq adapters. Sequencing of libraries was performed on an Illumina NovaSeq with 2 x 150 bp paired-end reads. The study's processing was this. Demultiplexing of reads and collapsing into UMI-guided consensus sequences were performed with migec v1.2.7. Using mixcr v2.1.11, UMI consensuses were aligned to TRA and TRB V and J templates and then assembled into clonotypes. Expanded or contracted clonotypes were those called significant by both edgeR and NoisET, with noise models trained on biological replicates. For edgeR calls, the thresholds were a false discovery rate-adjusted p below 0.01 and a log2 fold-change of 1. PCA with hierarchical clustering of max-normalized trajectories of the 1000 most abundant clonotypes was used as exploratory dynamics analysis. The CD4 or CD8 phenotype of responding clones was assigned using the separately sequenced CD4+ and CD8+ repertoires. The public reads were quality trimmed at Q25 with fastp and then assembled into clones with MiXCR by TCRdb, keeping productive beta chains. Each CDR3 protein appears once, grouped with its most common genes and DNA. TCRdb, rather than the study authors, made the V and J calls. Across this sample there are roughly 450,000 distinct CDR3 sequences, with approximately 18% seen only once. The top ten clonotypes cover roughly 12% of the sample.

This clonotype has only a few counts. Its antigen remains undetermined. There are no base qualities to consult, and no much larger clone falls within one base. Ficoll-Paque density gradient centrifugation was the method used to isolate PBMCs. The sample comprised PBMCs or a T cell subset sorted from them (not recorded which). The sequence was collected from an adult woman who had mild COVID-19 (a few samples of this study predate the infection). The sample titles of this study are shuffled in the database, so cell type and time point are left out; the donor was told from shared clones. The chain links TRBV2 with TRBJ2-2; 11 of the junction bases match TRBD2. The DNA reads as follows: TGTGCCAGCAATGTAGCGGGGGGGCGAAGCGGGGAGCTGTTTTTT. Its protein product is CASNVAGGRSGELFF. Supplemented by the reference TRBV2 and TRBJ2-2 proteins around the CDR3, the complete variable domain is EPEVTQTPSHQVTQMGQEVILRCVPISNHLYFYWYRQILGQKVEFLVSFYNNEISEKSEIFDDQFSVERPDGSNFTLKIRSTKLEDSAMYFCASNVAGGRSGELFFGEGSRLTVL.